Shown below are 24 T cell receptor beta chains from a single sample sequenced in a study of siplizumab effects on memory and regulatory T cells (dated by TCRdb to about 2019). Receptors were amplified or captured by the immunoSEQ multiplex PCR assay. Sourced from immuneACCESS, this table was stored by TCRdb with only in-frame sequences that have V and J called. A share of the clones is absent; for the studies checked, an unresolved V gene accounts for under half, and the remainder has no known explanation. This sample has about 120,000 clones in its table, and roughly 94% of those were observed once. The biggest ten clones account for roughly 1.5% of the sample. Sequencing input: non-Treg CD4+ T cells sorted from blood. The meaning of the sample's cell subset or site label: FACS-sorted unstimulated CD4+ non-regulatory T cells. The receptors shown here come from a human donor in good health.

The chain employs TRBV27 and TRBJ1-5; D is perhaps TRBD1 (5 bases). The germline gives CDR1 MNHEY, CDR2 SMNVEV (reference sequence). CDR3 length equals 13 residues. Trimming pared 6 bases from V and 7 bases from J, leaving 13 bases between. The chain's CDR3 is CASRRTGGQPQHF. Written as DNA, the CDR3 is TGTGCCAGCAGACGGACGGGGGGGCAGCCCCAGCATTTT.

This clone occurred once. J is TRBJ1-4 and V is TRBV7-9; the match to TRBD1 covers 7 bases. The CDR3 length is 16 residues. The V segment lost 1 base and the J segment 2 bases; nucleotides outside the gene matches: 4. Germline CDR1 reads SEHNR; CDR2 reads FQNEAQ (reference sequence). Written as DNA, the CDR3 is TGTGCCAGCAGCTTAGAAGGGGGCAGGACTAATGAAAAACTGTTTTTT. Translation: CASSLEGGRTNEKLFF.

The V gene is TRBV6-5, the J gene TRBJ1-1, with 8 bases aligning to TRBD1. Germline V gene sequence: CDR1 MNHEY, CDR2 SVGAGI. This CDR3 has 14 residues. The junction had 10 bases not matched to a gene; V was cut back by 7 bases and J by 6 bases. The CDR3 nucleotides read TGTGCCAGCAATATACCCCAGGGGGCCGCTGAAGCTTTCTTT. Protein sequence: CASNIPQGAAEAFF.

The chain couples TRBV5-1 to TRBJ1-3, with D possibly matching TRBD1 (6 bases). From germline, CDR1 is SGHRS and CDR2 YFSETQ. The ends were cut back, 0 bases at V and 3 bases at J, with 10 bases in the middle. The CDR3 sequence is 15 residues long. In nucleotides, the CDR3 is TGCGCCAGCAGCTTGGAGGGGGGACTTGGAAACACCATATATTTT. The encoded protein is CASSLEGGLGNTIYF.

This rearrangement joins TRBV6-5 to TRBJ1-5; no firm D call. V lost 5 bases, J lost 7 bases, and 12 bases lay in between. The CDR3 totals 13 residues. CDR1 and CDR2 (germline): MNHEY, SVGAGI. The CDR3: CASSPQFDQPQHF. The CDR3 DNA is TGTGCCAGCAGTCCACAGTTCGACCAGCCCCAGCATTTT.

V gene TRBV25-1 combines with J gene TRBJ2-3; 12 positions match TRBD2. Trimming removed 2 bases from V and 3 bases from J; junction bases left unmatched: 6. The CDR3 contains 17 residues. Germline-derived CDR1 and CDR2 are MGHDK and SYGVNS. The CDR3 nucleotides are TGTGCCAGCAGTGAAGATACTAGCGGGGGGAGTACAGATACGCAGTATTTT. It specifies CASSEDTSGGSTDTQYF.

The chain has TRBV6-5 and TRBJ1-6; perhaps TRBD1 as D (6 bases). The CDR3 length is 15 residues. Germline V lookup: CDR1 MNHEY, CDR2 SVGAGI. V lost 2 bases and J 14 bases, leaving 19 bases between the germline ends. CDR3 coding DNA: TGTGCCAGCAGTTACGGGATCAAACAGGGACCGGCCCTCCACTTT. Protein product: CASSYGIKQGPALHF.

The gene calls are TRBV6-5 and TRBJ1-2; TRBD1 might be the D (5 bases). The CDR3 runs to 14 residues. Looked up from germline, CDR1 is MNHEY and CDR2 is SVGAGI. Trimming pared 5 bases from V and 3 bases from J, leaving 13 bases between. The CDR3 sequence: CASSGHGGDYGYTF. The CDR3 nucleotides are TGTGCCAGCAGTGGGCACGGGGGTGACTATGGCTACACCTTC.

The rearrangement uses TRBV6-5 and TRBJ1-1, with TRBD1 identical over 7 bases. The germline CDR1 and CDR2 sequences are MNHEY and SVGAGI. The CDR3 sequence is 15 residues long. The V gene end was trimmed by 0 bases and the J gene end by 1 base; junction bases not matched to a gene: 2. The CDR3 is CASSYSTGSNTEAFF. CDR3 DNA sequence: TGTGCCAGCAGTTACTCGACAGGGTCGAACACTGAAGCTTTCTTT.

The gene calls are TRBV6-1 and TRBJ2-1; tentative D call: TRBD2 (7 bases). V was clipped by 5 bases and J by 4 bases, with 15 bases between them. The CDR3 contains 15 residues. Germline assignment: CDR1 MNHNS and CDR2 SASEGT. In DNA form, the CDR3 reads TGTGCCAGCAGTCCCCCGGGGGGCACTTACAATGAGCAGTTCTTC. Its protein product is CASSPPGGTYNEQFF.

V gene TRBV29-1 combines with J gene TRBJ1-1; no reliable D call. CDR1 and CDR2 (germline): SQVTM, ANQGSEA. The CDR3 covers 14 residues. The V end lost 2 bases, the J end lost 0 bases, and 10 bases lay between the germline ends. CDR3 protein: CSVETVSLNTEAFF. In nucleotides, the CDR3 is TGCAGCGTTGAAACGGTCAGCCTGAACACTGAAGCTTTCTTT.

This chain joins TRBV6-1 and TRBJ1-4; D gene unclear. Trimming cost V 3 bases and J 2 bases, with 7 bases left between them. Germline lookup yields CDR1 MNHNS and CDR2 SASEGT. This CDR3 spans 14 amino acids. The CDR3 sequence: CASSEYTTNEKLFF. Here the CDR3 DNA reads TGTGCCAGCAGTGAGTACACGACTAATGAAAAACTGTTTTTT.

CDR3 sequence: CSALRVTEAFF. CDR3 DNA sequence: TGCAGTGCTCTCAGGGTCACTGAAGCTTTCTTT. The chain has TRBV20-1 and TRBJ1-1, with D maybe TRBD1 (5 bases). The CDR3 consists of 11 residues. With 5 bases removed from V and 4 bases from J, the gap between germline ends came to 8 bases. Germline V gives CDR1 DFQATT, CDR2 SNEGSKA (reference sequence).

This chain uses TRBV29-1 with TRBJ2-1; no firm D call. Germline-derived CDR1 and CDR2 are SQVTM and ANQGSEA. The V gene lost 1 base and the J gene lost 10 bases, with 11 bases spanning the gap. The CDR3 consists of 12 residues. CDR3 region: CSVEVLRREQFF. Written as DNA, the CDR3 is TGCAGCGTTGAAGTTCTCCGTCGGGAGCAGTTCTTC.

The chain carries TRBV10-1 and TRBJ2-2, with no clear D. Trimming stripped 4 bases from V and 6 bases from J, with 9 bases between. The CDR3 is made up of 13 amino acids. Germline V gene data show CDR1 as WNHNN and CDR2 as SYGVQD (reference sequence). The CDR3 spells CASSGILPGELFF. The CDR3 coding sequence is TGCGCCAGCAGTGGAATACTTCCCGGGGAGCTGTTTTTT.

The chain is built from TRBV11-2 and TRBJ2-7, with D hard to call. The CDR3 is 12 amino acids. The germline V gene has CDR1 SGHAT and CDR2 FQNNGV. Trimming removed 1 base at V and 3 bases at J, with 4 bases between. CDR3 nucleotides: TGTGCCAGCAGCTTAGGGTACTACGAGCAGTACTTC. It codes for CASSLGYYEQYF.

V gene TRBV4-1 combines with J gene TRBJ2-5; 10 bases align to TRBD2. V lost 3 bases to trimming and J lost 5 bases; unmatched junction nucleotides: 9. CDR1 and CDR2 (germline): MGHRA, YSYEKL. The CDR3 consists of 16 residues. In DNA form, the CDR3 reads TGCGCCAGCAGCCAGAGAATTAGCGGGAGGACCGAGACCCAGTACTTC. Translated, it gives CASSQRISGRTETQYF.

The chain carries TRBV29-1 and TRBJ2-5; D perhaps matches TRBD1 (6 bases). V lost 7 bases to trimming and J lost 7 bases, with 19 bases between them. Germline V lookup: CDR1 SQVTM, CDR2 ANQGSEA. This CDR3 contains 13 residues. CDR3 sequence (DNA): TGCAGCGCAAGCGGCCCCCGAGGGGGGACCCAGTACTTC. This codes for CSASGPRGGTQYF. Supplemented by reference TRBV29-1 and TRBJ2-5, the full variable domain reads SAVISQKPSRDICQRGTSLTIQCQVDSQVTMMFWYRQQPGQSLTLIATANQGSEATYESGFVIDKFPISRPNLTFSTLTVSNMSPEDSSIYLCSASGPRGGTQYFGPGTRLLVL.

The chain recombines TRBV7-3 with TRBJ2-2; D remains unclear. Per germline, CDR1 SGHTA and CDR2 FQGTGA. The CDR3 spans 14 residues. Trimming removed 4 bases at V and 0 bases at J, with 6 bases between. In DNA, the CDR3 is TGTGCCAGCAGCTCCGGACCGAACACCGGGGAGCTGTTTTTT. Its protein product is CASSSGPNTGELFF.

The V call is TRBV7-9, the J call TRBJ2-1, with unresolved D. The CDR3 is 16 residues long. Looked up from germline, CDR1 is SEHNR and CDR2 is FQNEAQ (reference sequence). Trimming cost V 6 bases and J 0 bases, with 15 bases left between them. The CDR3 sequence: CASSSLKGSSYNEQFF. The CDR3, as DNA: TGTGCCAGCAGTTCCCTCAAGGGAAGCTCCTACAATGAGCAGTTCTTC.

V gene TRBV7-9 combines with J gene TRBJ1-3; 7 positions agree with TRBD1. The CDR3 spans 16 residues. Trimming removed 5 bases from V and 0 bases from J; junction bases left unmatched: 7. Germline CDR1 SEHNR, CDR2 FQNEAQ (reference sequence). The CDR3 protein is CASSLEGQISGNTIYF. The CDR3 nucleotides are TGTGCCAGCAGCCTGGAGGGACAGATCTCTGGAAACACCATATATTTT.

The J gene is TRBJ1-6, the V gene TRBV20-1, with no clear D. The germline V gene encodes CDR1 DFQATT and CDR2 SNEGSKA (reference sequence). The germline V and J ends were trimmed by 2 bases and 8 bases, with 4 bases remaining between them. CDR3 length equals 11 residues. As DNA, the CDR3 is TGCAGTGCTAGACAAGATTCACCCCTCCACTTT. Protein product: CSARQDSPLHF.

The chain recombines TRBV5-1 with TRBJ1-2, with D possibly being TRBD1 (5 bases). V was clipped by 1 base and J by 5 bases, with 6 bases between them. Germline assignment: CDR1 SGHRS and CDR2 YFSETQ. This CDR3 has 12 residues. CDR3 DNA: TGCGCCAGCAGCTTGCCAGGGTATGGCTACACCTTC. Its translation: CASSLPGYGYTF.

This clone was found once. This chain connects TRBV7-8 to TRBJ1-1; TRBD1 agrees at 7 bases. This CDR3 has 13 amino acids. The germline gives CDR1 SGHVS, CDR2 FQNEAQ. Germline trimming cut 1 base from V and 8 bases from J; bases unmatched to any gene: 4. The CDR3 is CASSLVGQAEAFF. The CDR3 DNA reads as TGTGCCAGCAGCTTAGTTGGACAGGCGGAAGCTTTCTTT. The whole variable domain, filled in from reference TRBV7-8 and TRBJ1-1, reads GAGVSQSPRYKVAKRGQDVALRCDPISGHVSLFWYQQALGQGPEFLTYFQNEAQLDKSGLPSDRFFAERPEGSVSTLKIQRTQQEDSAVYLCASSLVGQAEAFFGQGTRLTVV.